The clone carrying this T cell receptor beta chain was observed once. Its antigen remains unidentified. Germline V CDR1 and CDR2: SGDLS, YYNGEE. Trimming pared 0 bases from V and 4 bases from J, leaving 10 bases between. CDR3 length: 14 amino acids. Alongside a J-beta primer mix, a sample-barcoded 5' primer served in a second PCR lasting about 7 to 11 cycles. MiXCR, run by TCRdb on the 5' RACE reads, gives a single entry per CDR3 protein. The top ten hold about a quarter of the sample, which has hundreds of thousands of distinct CDR3 sequences, about 59% seen once. The sample originates from a study of blood T cells in healthy people across ages. Study-level findings and limits: A roughly linear fall in TCR beta diversity per million T cells was seen with increasing age.

The sample providers were healthy Caucasian people from Russia, aged about 6 to 95. The sample comprised blood. This clonotype was sampled from a man younger than 40 in good health. The chain links TRBV9 to TRBJ1-2, with a possible D match to TRBD1 (6 bases). CDR3 loop: CASSVEGGIYGYTF. CDR3 bases: TGTGCCAGCAGCGTAGAGGGGGGTATCTATGGCTACACCTTC.